This T cell receptor beta chain was captured in a study of T-cell memory formation after mild COVID-19. Study-level points and caveats: For contracting clones, CD4+ ones sat mainly in CM and EM, CD8+ in EMRA.

Trimming left V 6 bases short and J 2 bases short, with 10 bases between. CDR1 and CDR2 (germline): SQVTM, ANQGSEA. The CDR3 is 12 residues long. This clonotype was recorded many times. Its target is unknown. TCR alpha and TCR beta cDNA libraries with sample barcodes and UMIs came from 5'RACE using constant-segment primers. Using its own MiXCR run on the 5' RACE reads, TCRdb lists one record per CDR3 protein. In the table there are about 320,000 distinct CDR3 sequences, roughly an eighth of which are singletons. The rearrangement joins TRBV29-1 to TRBJ1-1; unclear D gene. The sequence came from a man aged 18 to 29 who had mild COVID-19 (a few samples of this study predate the infection). Cell type and time point are not known. The specimen was PBMCs or a T cell subset sorted from them (not recorded which). CDR3 residues: CSVYRTNTEAFF. For the CDR3, the DNA is TGCAGCGTATACAGAACCAACACTGAAGCTTTCTTT.